Below are 22 T cell receptor beta chains sequenced from a single sample in a study of T cells in Graves' hyperthyroidism and ophthalmopathy. RNA transcripts were the template for amplifying TCR beta CDR3 regions. The HTBI primer set drove a first-round RT-PCR of the TCR CDR3. One entry per CDR3 protein results from TCRdb running MiXCR on the multiplex PCR reads. This sample has about 620,000 distinct CDR3 sequences, with 15% to 20% found just once. The sequenced sample was blood. The receptor set was obtained from a woman in her 30s with Graves' hyperthyroidism.

At least ten counts were recorded for this clonotype. V is TRBV27 and J is TRBJ2-7; a weak D match, TRBD2 (5 bases). CDR3 length: 13 amino acids. Germline CDR1 is MNHEY and CDR2 is SMNVEV (reference sequence). V was shortened by 8 bases and J by 4 bases, with 15 bases between the two germline ends. CDR3 sequence (DNA): TGTGCCAGCCGTGAGGGAGAGTGGTACGAGCAGTACTTC. It encodes CASREGEWYEQYF.

The chain joins TRBV9 to TRBJ1-5; D is ambiguous. Germline V lookup: CDR1 SGDLS, CDR2 YYNGEE. The germline V and J ends were trimmed by 0 bases and 4 bases, with 11 bases remaining between them. The CDR3 is made up of 15 amino acids. The CDR3 DNA reads as TGTGCCAGCAGCGTAGAGGGTTCCCCAAATCAGCCCCAGCATTTT. Amino acids: CASSVEGSPNQPQHF.

This chain connects TRBV10-3 to TRBJ2-3; 7 nucleotides align to TRBD1. The germline V gene encodes CDR1 ENHRY and CDR2 SYGVKD. J lost 5 bases, V lost 6 bases, and 14 bases had no gene match. This CDR3 has 16 residues. CDR3 nucleotide sequence: TGTGCCATCAGCATAACAGGGGACAGTCTCGGAGATACGCAGTATTTT. Its protein is CAISITGDSLGDTQYF.

In this sample, this clonotype turned up a few times. V and J are TRBV20-1 and TRBJ2-5, with TRBD2 matching 7 bases. The trim removed 3 bases at V and 1 base at J, leaving 8 bases unmatched. CDR1 is DFQATT and CDR2 is SNEGSKA in the germline V gene (reference sequence). The CDR3 extends over 15 amino acids. CDR3 DNA sequence: TGCAGTGCTAGGTCTAGCGGAACCGCCCAAGAGACCCAGTACTTC. Protein: CSARSSGTAQETQYF.

There are many counts of this clonotype. V is TRBV12-3 or TRBV12-4 and J is TRBJ2-3, with a weak D call TRBD2 (5 bases). Trimming pared 8 bases from V and 0 bases from J, leaving 15 bases between. The CDR3 length is 15 residues. The CDR3 reads CASPGRITSTDTQYF. The CDR3, as DNA: TGTGCCAGCCCGGGGAGAATAACTAGCACAGATACGCAGTATTTT.

This chain links TRBV7-9 with TRBJ2-5; 9 bases align to TRBD1. Germline CDR1 is SEHNR and CDR2 is FQNEAQ (reference sequence). The V gene end was trimmed by 5 bases and the J gene end by 2 bases; junction bases not matched to a gene: 12. The CDR3 sequence is 17 residues long. This CDR3 is CASSLGTGRLVQETQYF. For the CDR3, the DNA is TGTGCCAGCAGCCTAGGGACAGGGCGGTTAGTTCAAGAGACCCAGTACTTC. The full variable domain, in which reference TRBV7-9 and TRBJ2-5 provide the parts outside the CDR3, is DTGVSQNPRHKITKRGQNVTFRCDPISEHNRLYWYRQTLGQGPEFLTYFQNEAQLEKSRLLSDRFSAERPKGSFSTLEIQRTEQGDSAMYLCASSLGTGRLVQETQYFGPGTRLLVL.

This clonotype has at least ten counts. The V and J genes are TRBV20-1 and TRBJ2-5; TRBD2 agrees at 7 bases. Germline lookup yields CDR1 DFQATT and CDR2 SNEGSKA (reference sequence). The ends lost 6 bases at V and 5 bases at J; junction bases unmatched: 9. The CDR3 is 13 amino acids. The CDR3 spells CSAPGGIRETQYF. The CDR3 DNA sequence: TGCAGTGCCCCGGGAGGCATTAGGGAGACCCAGTACTTC.

This clonotype appeared many times. The genes are TRBV12-3 or TRBV12-4 and TRBJ1-1; TRBD1 matches 9 bases. The CDR3 is 14 residues long. V lost 6 bases and J lost 11; bases outside the gene matches: 13. This CDR3 reads CASSLLQGAGRAFF. DNA of the CDR3: TGTGCCAGCAGCCTTTTACAGGGGGCGGGACGGGCTTTCTTT.

This clonotype was seen at least ten times. The chain links TRBV6-1 to TRBJ2-7; perhaps D is TRBD1 or TRBD2 (5 bases each). The germline V and J ends were trimmed by 2 bases and 9 bases, with 14 bases remaining between them. CDR3 length: 13 amino acids. Per germline, CDR1 MNHNS and CDR2 SASEGT. This CDR3 is CASSERTGAVQYF. CDR3 coding DNA: TGTGCCAGCAGTGAAAGGACTGGGGCGGTGCAGTACTTC.

The sample holds many counts of this clonotype. The chain links TRBV18 to TRBJ2-5, with 7 bases fitting TRBD1. Germline CDR1 is KGHSH and CDR2 is LQKENI. V shed 11 bases, J shed 3 bases, and the junction held 9 bases outside the gene matches. The CDR3 has 13 residues. The CDR3 DNA sequence: TGTGCCGATTCCAGAGGACAGGAAGAGACCCAGTACTTC. Amino acid sequence: CADSRGQEETQYF.

The J gene is TRBJ2-3, the V gene TRBV7-2, with D tentatively TRBD1 or TRBD2 (6 bases each). Germline CDR1 reads SGHTA; CDR2 reads FQGNSA. The CDR3 loop spans 15 amino acids. V was pared by 2 bases and J by 9 bases, with 18 bases between. CDR3 region: CASSLRGRGLVTQYF. The CDR3 bases are TGTGCCAGCAGCTTAAGGGGCAGGGGACTCGTAACGCAGTATTTT. The full variable domain, completed using reference TRBV7-2 and TRBJ2-3, is GAGVSQSPSNKVTEKGKDVELRCDPISGHTALYWYRQSLGQGLEFLIYFQGNSAPDKSGLPSDRFSAERTGGSVSTLTIQRTQQEDSAVYLCASSLRGRGLVTQYFGPGTRLTVL.

The rearrangement joins TRBV7-9 to TRBJ1-5; D is ambiguous. The germline V gene has CDR1 SEHNR and CDR2 FQNEAQ (reference sequence). V lost 5 bases to trimming and J lost 5 bases, with 7 bases between them. The length of the CDR3 is 12 residues. CDR3 loop: CASSLDDQPQHF. CDR3 bases: TGTGCCAGCAGCCTCGACGATCAGCCCCAGCATTTT.

Comments on this clonotype: A much larger clone differs from this one at a single base, so this may be a read error. The chain employs TRBV12-3 or TRBV12-4 and TRBJ2-6; possibly TRBD1 for D (6 bases). This CDR3 has 12 residues. The chain's CDR3 is CASSPGANVPTF. The CDR3 DNA follows: TGTGCCAGCAGTCCAGGGGCCAACGTCCCGACTTTC.

This clonotype was detected many times. This chain links TRBV18 with TRBJ2-2; D gene uncertain. The CDR3 spans 14 residues. Trimming stripped 3 bases from V and 4 bases from J, with 9 bases between. Germline CDR1 is KGHSH and CDR2 is LQKENI. CDR3 DNA sequence: TGTGCCAGCTCACCTCTCTCAGGCACCGGGGAGCTGTTTTTT. The encoded protein is CASSPLSGTGELFF.

This chain joins TRBV4-1 and TRBJ2-1, with 14 positions matching TRBD2. Germline-derived CDR1 and CDR2 are MGHRA and YSYEKL. This CDR3 has 17 amino acids. The CDR3 loop is CACPWTSGRFSYNEQFF. CDR3 coding DNA: TGCGCTTGCCCGTGGACTAGCGGGAGGTTTTCCTACAATGAGCAGTTCTTC.

This clonotype was observed a few times. V and J are TRBV29-1 and TRBJ1-2; D is undetermined. The CDR3 is made up of 13 amino acids. The ends were cut back, 0 bases at V and 2 bases at J, with 7 bases in the middle. In germline, CDR1 is SQVTM, CDR2 ANQGSEA. CDR3 region: CSVEDGGNYGYTF. The CDR3 DNA sequence: TGCAGCGTTGAAGATGGCGGGAACTATGGCTACACCTTC.

This clonotype was found many times. This chain connects TRBV3-1 to TRBJ2-5, with unresolved D. The ends were cut back, 5 bases at V and 0 bases at J, with 7 bases in the middle. Germline V gene lookup returns CDR1 LGHDT and CDR2 YNNKEL (reference sequence). The CDR3 spans 13 residues. CDR3 protein: CASSGRNQETQYF. Written as DNA, the CDR3 is TGTGCCAGCAGCGGACGGAACCAAGAGACCCAGTACTTC.

This clonotype was observed at least ten times. The chain employs TRBV12-5 and TRBJ2-3; no reliable D call. The ends were cut back, 6 bases at V and 3 bases at J, with 16 bases in the middle. This CDR3 has 15 amino acids. CDR1 and CDR2 (germline): LGHNT, FRNRAP. The chain's CDR3 is CASGPAPGRTDTQYF. CDR3 DNA sequence: TGTGCTAGTGGCCCAGCCCCCGGTAGGACAGATACGCAGTATTTT.

V usage is TRBV5-1 and J usage is TRBJ1-1; the D gene is possibly TRBD1 (6 bases). The length of the CDR3 is 15 residues. The germline V and J ends were trimmed by 3 bases and 1 base, with 13 bases remaining between them. The V gene's germline CDR1 is SGHRS and CDR2 YFSETQ. The CDR3 DNA sequence: TGCGCCAGCAGCTGGGACGGGGGGCCGAACACTGAAGCTTTCTTT. It is translated as CASSWDGGPNTEAFF.

This clonotype has at least ten counts. The chain employs TRBV11-2 and TRBJ2-2; 10 nucleotides line up with TRBD2. The CDR3 runs 15 residues. CDR1 is SGHAT and CDR2 is FQNNGV in the germline V gene. V lost 6 bases, J lost 7 bases, and 8 bases stayed unmatched. The CDR3 nucleotides read TGTGCCAGCAGGACTACTAGCGGGACAAACGGGGAGCTGTTTTTT. Its protein product is CASRTTSGTNGELFF.

This chain connects TRBV9 to TRBJ2-7, with 11 positions matching TRBD2. Germline V gives CDR1 SGDLS, CDR2 YYNGEE. The CDR3 is made up of 17 amino acids. V lost 2 bases, J lost 0 bases, and 7 bases stayed unmatched. The chain's CDR3 is CASSVVELAGDSYEQYF. The CDR3 nucleotides are TGTGCCAGCAGCGTCGTCGAACTAGCGGGAGACTCCTACGAGCAGTACTTC. Drawing the rest from reference TRBV9 and TRBJ2-7, the complete variable domain is DSGVTQTPKHLITATGQRVTLRCSPRSGDLSVYWYQQSLDQGLQFLIQYYNGEERAKGNILERFSAQQFPDLHSELNLSSLELGDSALYFCASSVVELAGDSYEQYFGPGTRLTVT.

This clonotype was observed a handful of times. The genes are TRBV9 and TRBJ1-1, with D tentatively TRBD1 (6 bases). V shed 3 bases and J shed 1 base, with 13 bases lying between them. The CDR3 is 15 residues long. Germline V CDR1 and CDR2: SGDLS, YYNGEE. This CDR3 is CASSASGARNTEAFF. In DNA, the CDR3 is TGTGCCAGCAGCGCTTCAGGGGCCAGGAACACTGAAGCTTTCTTT.